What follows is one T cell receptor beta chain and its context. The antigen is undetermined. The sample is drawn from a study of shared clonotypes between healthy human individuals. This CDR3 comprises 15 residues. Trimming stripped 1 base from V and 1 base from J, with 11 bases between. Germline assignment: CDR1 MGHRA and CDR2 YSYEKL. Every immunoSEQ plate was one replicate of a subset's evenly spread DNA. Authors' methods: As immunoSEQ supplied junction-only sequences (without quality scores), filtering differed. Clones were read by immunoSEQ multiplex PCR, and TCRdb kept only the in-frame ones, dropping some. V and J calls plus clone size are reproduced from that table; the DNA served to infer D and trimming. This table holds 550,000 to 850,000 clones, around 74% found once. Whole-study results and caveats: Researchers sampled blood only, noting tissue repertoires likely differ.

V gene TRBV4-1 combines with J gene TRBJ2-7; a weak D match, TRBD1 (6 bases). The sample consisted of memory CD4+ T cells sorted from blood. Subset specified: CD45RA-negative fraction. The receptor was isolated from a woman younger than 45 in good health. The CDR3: CASSQGGHASYEQYF. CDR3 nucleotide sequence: TGCGCCAGCAGCCAAGGGGGACACGCGTCCTACGAGCAGTACTTC.